These T cell receptor beta chains were read from a single sample in a study of response to subunit inactivated influenza vaccine. One entry per CDR3 protein results from TCRdb running MiXCR on the RT-PCR reads. Here the sample spans 500,000 to 600,000 distinct CDR3 sequences, 6% to 9% being singletons. The starting material was PBMCs from blood, obtained around 25 months after vaccination. Receptors originate from a man between 45 and 75 years old who received an inactivated influenza vaccine. Both conserved end residues are part of each CDR3. Each record gives: D gene, clone size, J gene, V gene, CDR3 DNA, CDR3 protein. The D gene is left open where the match is weak. The size field is filled for only some rows; it gives once, few, many or a size class.

NA	NA	TRBJ2-2	TRBV4-2	NA	CASSSLGLAVCRTPGSCFF
TRBD2	NA	TRBJ2-2	TRBV10-3	TGTGCCATCAGTTCCGGGACTACGAACACCGGGGAGCTGTTTTTT	CAISSGTTNTGELFF
TRBD1	NA	TRBJ2-7	TRBV7-9	TGTGCCAGCAGCTTAGACGGGACAGGGCTTAGCGAGCAGTACTTC	CASSLDGTGLSEQYF
NA	few	TRBJ1-1	TRBV12-3/TRBV12-4	TGTGCCAGCACCCTTACAGGGTATGACACTGAAGCTTTCTTT	CASTLTGYDTEAFF
NA	few	TRBJ2-3	TRBV5-1	TGCGCCAGCAGCATAATTGACAGGAGACTCACAGATACGCAGTATTTT	CASSIIDRRLTDTQYF
NA	few	TRBJ2-1	TRBV12-3/TRBV12-4	TGTGCCAGCAGTACAGGGTATGAGCAGTTCTTC	CASSTGYEQFF
NA	NA	TRBJ2-1	TRBV29-1	TGCAGCGTTGCGGGAACCCGGGACAAATCGTACAATGAGCAGTTCTTC	CSVAGTRDKSYNEQFF
NA	NA	TRBJ2-3	TRBV2	TGTGCCAGCAATTCCAGGGGATCCGAGGCAGATACGCAGTATTTT	CASNSRGSEADTQYF
NA	few	TRBJ1-6	TRBV28	TGTGCCAGCAGTTCCGTTTCTTTACCCCTCCACTTT	CASSSVSLPLHF
TRBD1	few	TRBJ2-7	TRBV20-1	TGCAGTGCCGCCCGGGACAGTTCTTGGGAGCAGTACTTC	CSAARDSSWEQYF
NA	few	TRBJ1-5	TRBV6-6	TGTGCCAGCAGTTGGGGAAGCGGTCAGCCCCAGCATTTT	CASSWGSGQPQHF
TRBD2	NA	TRBJ2-1	TRBV5-1	TGCGCCAGCAGACTCGGGACTAGCGGGGCGAATGAGCAGTTCTTC	CASRLGTSGANEQFF
TRBD1	NA	TRBJ1-1	TRBV12-3/TRBV12-4	TGTGCCAGCAGGGACAGGGAGGAAGCTTTCTTT	CASRDREEAFF
NA	few	TRBJ2-2	TRBV11-3	TGTGCCAGCAGCCCAGACCACACCGGGGAGCTGTTTTTT	CASSPDHTGELFF
NA	many	TRBJ2-1	TRBV20-1	TGCAGTCCTTCGGGGAATGAGCAGTTCTTC	CSPSGNEQFF
NA	many	TRBJ2-3	TRBV6-5	TGTGCCAGCAGTTACTCGTTGCGAGCGGACCGCACAGATACGCAGTATTTT	CASSYSLRADRTDTQYF
NA	NA	TRBJ2-4	TRBV6-4	TGTGCCAGCAGATCCCTCTGTCGGTACTTC	CASRSLCRYF
NA	many	TRBJ1-1	TRBV4-1	TGCGCCAGCAGCCAAGATGTGGGGGAAAGTACTGAAGCTTTCTTT	CASSQDVGESTEAFF
NA	NA	TRBJ2-5	TRBV7-2	TGTGCCAGCAGCCCCCACCCTCGGGAGACCCAGTACTTC	CASSPHPRETQYF
NA	many	TRBJ2-3	TRBV5-1	TGCGCCAGCAGCTTGGACCGGGCGGATACGCAGTATTTT	CASSLDRADTQYF
NA	NA	TRBJ2-7	TRBV5-1	TGCGCCAGCAGCCCGACTGGCCCGACCTACGAGCAGTACTTC	CASSPTGPTYEQYF
TRBD1	NA	TRBJ2-5	TRBV20-1	TGCAGTGCTAGATATAGGACAGGGGTCGATCAAGAGACCCAGTACTTC	CSARYRTGVDQETQYF
TRBD1	many	TRBJ2-1	TRBV6-1	TGTGCCAGCTTTGGACAGGACCCCTACAATGAGCAGTTCTTC	CASFGQDPYNEQFF
NA	NA	TRBJ2-2	TRBV2	TGTGCCAGCAGCGAAGGACTGCCGAACACCGGGGAGCTGTTTTTT	CASSEGLPNTGELFF
NA	many	TRBJ2-3	TRBV24-1	TGTGCCACCCGGGGGACCAAGGAAGATACGCAGTATTTT	CATRGTKEDTQYF
TRBD2	few	TRBJ2-3	TRBV3-1	TGTGCCAGCAGCCAAGTTTTCGGGGGGGCAGAAGATACGCAGTATTTT	CASSQVFGGAEDTQYF
TRBD2	few	TRBJ2-1	TRBV2	TGTGCCAGCAGACCCCGACTAGCGGGTAACTACAATGAGCAGTTCTTC	CASRPRLAGNYNEQFF
NA	few	TRBJ2-7	TRBV20-1	TGCAGTGCTAGAGTTGCGCGGAACTACGAGCAGTACTTC	CSARVARNYEQYF
TRBD1	few	TRBJ1-1	TRBV30	TGTGCCTGGAGGGGGACAGGGGGAACTGAAGCTTTCTTT	CAWRGTGGTEAFF
TRBD2	NA	TRBJ2-1	TRBV6-5	TGTGCCAGCAGTTACGGACTAGCCGGAGACGATGAGCAGTTCTTC	CASSYGLAGDDEQFF
NA	few	TRBJ2-3	TRBV20-1	TGCAGTGCTAGTTCCACGTTCGCAGATACGCAGTATTTT	CSASSTFADTQYF
NA	NA	TRBJ2-7	TRBV19	TGTGCCAGTAGTATAAGGACGGCCGACTCCTACGAGCAGTACTTC	CASSIRTADSYEQYF
TRBD2	many	TRBJ2-5	TRBV11-2	TGTGCCAGCAGCTTAGGGTCTAGCGGTGGGGAGACCCAGTACTTC	CASSLGSSGGETQYF
NA	many	TRBJ2-5	TRBV12-3/TRBV12-4	TGTGCCAGCAGTACCGTCCAAGAGACCCAGTACTTC	CASSTVQETQYF